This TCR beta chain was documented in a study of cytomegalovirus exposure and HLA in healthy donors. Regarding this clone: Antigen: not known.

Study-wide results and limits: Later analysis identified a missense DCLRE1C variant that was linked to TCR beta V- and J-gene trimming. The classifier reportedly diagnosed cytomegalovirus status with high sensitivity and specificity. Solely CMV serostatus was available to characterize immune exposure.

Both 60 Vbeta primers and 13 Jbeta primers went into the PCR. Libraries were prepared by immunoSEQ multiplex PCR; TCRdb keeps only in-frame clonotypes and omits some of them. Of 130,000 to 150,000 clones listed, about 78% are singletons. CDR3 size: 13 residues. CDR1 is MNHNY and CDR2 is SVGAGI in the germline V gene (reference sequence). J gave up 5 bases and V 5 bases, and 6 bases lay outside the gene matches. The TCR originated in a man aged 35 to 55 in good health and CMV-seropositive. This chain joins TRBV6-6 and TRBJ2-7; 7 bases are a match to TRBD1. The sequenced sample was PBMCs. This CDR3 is CASSDRQGDEQYF. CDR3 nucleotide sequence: TGTGCCAGCAGTGACCGACAGGGAGACGAGCAGTACTTC.